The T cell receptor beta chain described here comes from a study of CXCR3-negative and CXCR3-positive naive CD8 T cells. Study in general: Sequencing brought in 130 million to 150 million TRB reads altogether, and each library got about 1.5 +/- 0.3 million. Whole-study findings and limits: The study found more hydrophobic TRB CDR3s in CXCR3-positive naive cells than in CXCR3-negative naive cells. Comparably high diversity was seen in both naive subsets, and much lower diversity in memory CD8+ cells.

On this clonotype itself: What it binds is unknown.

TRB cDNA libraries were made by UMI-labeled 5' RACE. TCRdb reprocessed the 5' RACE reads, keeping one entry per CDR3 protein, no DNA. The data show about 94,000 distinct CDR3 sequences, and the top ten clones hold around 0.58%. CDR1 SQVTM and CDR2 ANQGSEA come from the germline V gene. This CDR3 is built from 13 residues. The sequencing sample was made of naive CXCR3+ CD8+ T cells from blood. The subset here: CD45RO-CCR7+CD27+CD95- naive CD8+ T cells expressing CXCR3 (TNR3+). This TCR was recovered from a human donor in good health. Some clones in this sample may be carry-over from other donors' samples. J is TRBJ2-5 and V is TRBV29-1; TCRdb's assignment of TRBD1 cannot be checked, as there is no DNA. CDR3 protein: CSARTGGSETQYF.